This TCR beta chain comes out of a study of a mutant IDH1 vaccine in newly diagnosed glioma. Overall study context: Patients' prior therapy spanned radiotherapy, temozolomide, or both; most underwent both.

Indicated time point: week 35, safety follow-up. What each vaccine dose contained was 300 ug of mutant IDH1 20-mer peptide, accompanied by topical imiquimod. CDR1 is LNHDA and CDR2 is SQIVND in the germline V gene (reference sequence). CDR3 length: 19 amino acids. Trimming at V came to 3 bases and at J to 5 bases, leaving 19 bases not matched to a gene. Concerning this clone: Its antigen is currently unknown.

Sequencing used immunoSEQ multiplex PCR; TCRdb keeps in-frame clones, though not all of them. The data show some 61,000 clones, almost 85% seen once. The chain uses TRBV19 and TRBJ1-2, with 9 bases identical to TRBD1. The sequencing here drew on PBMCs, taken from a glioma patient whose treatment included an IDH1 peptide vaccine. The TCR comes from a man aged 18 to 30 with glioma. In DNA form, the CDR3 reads TGTGCCAGTAGTATCCTCCCGGGACAGGGACTAATTTCGGATTATGGCTACACCTTC. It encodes CASSILPGQGLISDYGYTF.